The clone carrying this T cell receptor (beta chain) was detected once. The ends were cut back, 0 bases at V and 4 bases at J, with 15 bases in the middle. From germline, CDR1 is DFQATT and CDR2 SNEGSKA (reference sequence). The CDR3 runs to 15 residues. A quantity of roughly 0.5 to 1 ug RNA underwent reverse transcription using random hexamers. Using its own MiXCR run on the immunoSEQ multiplex PCR reads, TCRdb lists one record per CDR3 protein. The repertoire has about 76,000 distinct CDR3 sequences, approximately 93% of them found once; the top ten carry roughly 0.45%. The data are from a study of CD8 T cells in Susac syndrome. Study context: Patients with Susac syndrome were therapy-naive, treated with corticosteroids, or treated with intravenous immunoglobulin alone when blood was collected.

The chain has TRBV20-1 and TRBJ2-5; D gene uncertain. The sample taken for sequencing was CD8+ T cells from PBMCs. This TCR was sampled from a human donor with Susac syndrome. The DNA of the CDR3 is TGCAGTGCTAGAGATTTTGGGTACAGTTCAGAGACCCAGTACTTC. Amino acid sequence: CSARDFGYSSETQYF.